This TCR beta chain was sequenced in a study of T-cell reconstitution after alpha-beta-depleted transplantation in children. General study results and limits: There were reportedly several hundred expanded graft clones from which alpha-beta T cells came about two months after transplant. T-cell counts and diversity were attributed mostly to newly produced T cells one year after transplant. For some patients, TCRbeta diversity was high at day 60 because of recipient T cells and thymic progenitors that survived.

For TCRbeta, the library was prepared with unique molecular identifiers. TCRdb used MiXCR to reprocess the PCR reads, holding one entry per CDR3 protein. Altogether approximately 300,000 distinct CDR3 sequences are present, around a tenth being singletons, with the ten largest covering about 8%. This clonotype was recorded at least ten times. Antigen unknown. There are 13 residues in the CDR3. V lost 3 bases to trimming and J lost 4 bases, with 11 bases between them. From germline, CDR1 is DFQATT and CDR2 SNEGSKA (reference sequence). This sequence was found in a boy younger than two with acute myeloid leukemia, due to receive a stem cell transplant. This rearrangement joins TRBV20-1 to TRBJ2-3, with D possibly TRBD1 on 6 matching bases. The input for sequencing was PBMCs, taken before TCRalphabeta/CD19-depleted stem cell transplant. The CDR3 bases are TGCAGTGCTAGGCGCCCAGGGGCAGATACGCAGTATTTT. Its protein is CSARRPGADTQYF.